A single sample is the source of the 5 T cell receptor beta chains below, sequenced in a study of preoperative IRX-2 immunotherapy in early breast cancer. Treatment meaning: preoperative locoregional IRX-2 cytokine immunotherapy. Sequenced by immunoSEQ multiplex PCR; TCRdb stores in-frame clones only, minus some. The table shows just over 25,000 clones, with 80% to 90% occurring only once. This material consisted of lymph node tissue, taken after IRX-2 immunotherapy. These receptors were taken from a human donor with breast cancer.

This chain links TRBV14 with TRBJ1-1; no definite D call. The ends were cut back, 1 base at V and 1 base at J, with 10 bases in the middle. There are 15 residues in the CDR3. Germline loops: CDR1 SGHDN, CDR2 FVKESK. This CDR3 reads CASSQVTGGNTEAFF. The CDR3 coding sequence is TGTGCCAGCAGCCAAGTTACGGGCGGGAACACTGAAGCTTTCTTT.

This clone is a singleton in its sample. This chain connects TRBV11-3 to TRBJ1-6; 7 bases are a match to TRBD1. The CDR3 length is 17 residues. The V segment lost 3 bases and the J segment 12 bases; nucleotides outside the gene matches: 17. CDR1 SGHNT and CDR2 YENEEA come from the germline V gene. The CDR3 spells CASSFGVGQASFVPLHF. The CDR3 DNA is TGTGCCAGCAGCTTCGGCGTAGGACAGGCATCTTTCGTACCCCTCCACTTT.

The rearrangement joins TRBV6-9 to TRBJ2-3; 9 bases match TRBD1. The CDR3 is made up of 16 amino acids. Germline values: CDR1 MNHGY, CDR2 SVAAGI. The J segment lost 3 bases and the V segment lost 5 bases, leaving 9 bases of the junction unmatched. The CDR3 loop is CASSGSGQGRTDTQYF. As DNA, the CDR3 is TGTGCCAGCAGTGGCTCCGGACAGGGGAGGACAGATACGCAGTATTTT.

The J gene is TRBJ1-3, the V gene TRBV7-6, with a weak D call TRBD1 (6 bases). V lost 1 base and J lost 5, with 12 bases in between. The CDR3 contains 15 residues. Germline V gives CDR1 SGHVS, CDR2 FNYEAQ. DNA for the CDR3: TGTGCCAGCAGCTTAGAGGCAGGGGCGAGAAACACCATATATTTT. Translated, it gives CASSLEAGARNTIYF. The full variable domain, rest sourced from reference TRBV7-6 and TRBJ1-3, is GAGVSQSPRYKVTKRGQDVALRCDPISGHVSLYWYRQALGQGPEFLTYFNYEAQQDKSGLPNDRFSAERPEGSISTLTIQRTEQRDSAMYRCASSLEAGARNTIYFGEGSWLTVV.

This chain joins TRBV19 and TRBJ2-1; 12 bases match TRBD2. Germline CDR1 is LNHDA and CDR2 is SQIVND (reference sequence). Losses at the gene ends were 7 bases for V and 9 bases for J; bases not matched to a gene: 4. This CDR3 has 13 residues. CDR3 in DNA: TGTGCCAGTACTAGCGGGGGGGCCGGTGAGCAGTTCTTC. Protein: CASTSGGAGEQFF.